The sequence of this TCR beta chain was determined in a study of shared clonotypes between healthy human individuals. Whole-study results and caveats: The study sampled only blood, and tissue repertoires likely differ. Generally, estimated richness proved larger in naive subsets than it did in memory subsets.

The germline V and J ends were trimmed by 3 bases and 2 bases, with 14 bases remaining between them. Germline lookup yields CDR1 SGDLS and CDR2 YYNGEE. This CDR3 region has 15 residues. Notes on this clone: The target antigen is unknown.

Profiling relied on immunoSEQ multiplex PCR, and the TCRdb table lists in-frame clones only, not all of them. This sample yields roughly 2.2 million clones, of which 93% are seen a single time; about 0.39% belongs to the top ten. This rearrangement joins TRBV9 to TRBJ1-2, with D perhaps TRBD1 (5 bases). The receptor comes from a man younger than 35 in good health. Some clones in this sample may be carry-over from other donors' samples. The sequenced sample was naive CD4+ T cells from PBMCs. Noted subset: CD45RA+ positively selected. Written as DNA, the CDR3 is TGTGCCAGCAGCGCTCACCAGGGTTTAAACTATGGCTACACCTTC. Encoded protein: CASSAHQGLNYGYTF.